A selection of T cell receptor beta chains follows, all from one sample in a study of lymphopenia after photon versus proton radiotherapy. Clones were read by immunoSEQ multiplex PCR, and TCRdb kept only the in-frame ones, dropping some. The sample shows about 18,000 clones, more than 90% of them seen only once. This material consisted of peripheral blood, taken from a patient treated with photon-based radiotherapy. The source of these receptors is a woman in her 40s with cholangiocarcinoma. The CDR3 runs from the conserved cysteine through the conserved F or W.

j_call,v_call,cdr3_aa
TRBJ2-2,TRBV19,CASSISVGGLAANTGELFF
TRBJ2-1,TRBV11-2,CASSLEPYNEQFF
TRBJ1-2,TRBV9,CASSPPLGPGRDYGYTF
TRBJ1-3,TRBV4-1,CASSQDPGGLGNTIYF
TRBJ2-3,TRBV7-3,CASSFASSDTQYF
TRBJ1-6,TRBV7-9,CASSLPERGLNSPLHF
TRBJ1-1,TRBV10-2,CASSVSGGTEAFF
TRBJ2-3,TRBV5-5,CASSSDTISTDTQYF
TRBJ2-2,TRBV18,CASSQSTGLNTGELFF
TRBJ2-7,TRBV7-9,CASSQRDSLSYEQYF
TRBJ2-1,TRBV12-5,CASGQDPSSYNEQFF
TRBJ1-4,TRBV7-9,CASSPVGPAGEKLFF
TRBJ1-3,TRBV19,CASSIGAGILSGNTIYF
TRBJ2-1,TRBV11-2,CASSFRLAGYNEQFF
TRBJ2-7,TRBV6-6,CATSEGGVYEQYF
TRBJ1-2,TRBV5-4,CASSPGQGEGYGYTF
TRBJ1-5,TRBV18,CASSLEQGDPQPQHF
TRBJ1-1,TRBV11-1,CASSPLGGNTEAFF
TRBJ2-3,TRBV19,CASSLLAGGQTDTQYF
TRBJ1-2,TRBV5-4,CASSFDWDRGSGGYTF
TRBJ1-1,TRBV6-1,CASSEPRLGNTEAFF
TRBJ1-4,TRBV4-2,CASSQDKGGTNEKLFF
TRBJ1-4,TRBV6-1,CASRDGGLGEKLFF
TRBJ1-1,TRBV4-2,CASSQVAGLTEAFF
TRBJ1-2,TRBV5-6,CASSQTDGYTF
TRBJ2-3,TRBV6-6,CASSTLPRADTQYF
TRBJ1-5,TRBV6-1,CASREFQNSNQPQHF
TRBJ2-7,TRBV25-1,CATSGPGNLRRQYF
TRBJ2-5,TRBV19,CASKQGIRETQYF
TRBJ2-3,TRBV5-4,CASSSDPGDRGEDTQYF
TRBJ1-1,TRBV6-1,CASSVNMNTEAFF
TRBJ1-1,TRBV7-9,CASSPPEIEAFF
TRBJ1-1,TRBV18,CASSPRDRALEAFF
TRBJ1-3,TRBV9,CASSGGASSGNTIYF
TRBJ1-2,TRBV29-1,CSVEDRTDHYGYTF
TRBJ2-7,TRBV4-1,CASSQEVIGGALYEQYF
TRBJ1-2,TRBV30,CAWSFPQGTLYGYTF
TRBJ1-5,TRBV19,CASSGGLGNQPQHF
TRBJ1-3,TRBV7-2,CASSLVSISGNTIYF
TRBJ2-7,TRBV9,CANSVLPTGDDEQYF
TRBJ2-1,TRBV4-1,CASSQDNKLAGLRVDEQFF
TRBJ2-5,TRBV28,CASSSLRLAGQYF
TRBJ2-1,TRBV5-4,CASSLSASGRTYNEQFF
TRBJ1-5,TRBV19,CASSTPNSNQPQHF
TRBJ1-6,TRBV6-5,CASSPDRKVYLHF
TRBJ2-3,TRBV5-1,CASSLWVGTDTQYF
TRBJ1-4,TRBV18,CASSPSKRGNEKLFF
TRBJ2-5,TRBV30,CAWSFLADQETQYF
TRBJ1-2,TRBV2,CASSGTGLSSGGYTF
TRBJ1-2,TRBV30,CAWTPGTHNYGYTF
TRBJ1-2,TRBV28,CASSGGYGYTF
TRBJ1-2,TRBV29-1,CSVETGGFHGYTF
TRBJ2-7,TRBV7-9,CASSLGRMSSEQYF
TRBJ1-5,TRBV2,CASSPTGGGQPQHF
TRBJ2-7,TRBV18,CASSDRAGGLNEQYF